This is a list of T cell receptor beta chains from one sample in a study of neurological immune-mediated disorders. Each CDR3 protein is one row after TCRdb ran MiXCR on the 5' RACE reads. The sample lists about 31,000 distinct CDR3 sequences, roughly 15% occurring once. Sequencing was done on a sample of CD4+ T cells from blood. These receptors all come from a female donor with HTLV-1-associated myelopathy (HAM/TSP). CDR3s include the opening cysteine and the closing phenylalanine or tryptophan. A D gene is named only where the DNA matches it firmly. Expanded clones get a size class; other rows say once, few or many, or leave the size out.

V	J	size	D	CDR3	DNA
TRBV5-1	TRBJ2-3	many	.	CASSRSVSTDTQYF	TGCGCCAGCAGCAGGTCGGTTTCCACAGATACGCAGTATTTT
TRBV3-1	TRBJ2-7	many	.	CASSQDLQTSEQYF	TGTGCCAGCAGCCAAGATCTCCAGACTTCCGAGCAGTACTTC
TRBV7-3	TRBJ1-1	many	TRBD1	CASSFGQGTEAFF	TGTGCCAGCAGCTTCGGACAGGGGACTGAAGCTTTCTTT
TRBV12-3/TRBV12-4	TRBJ1-6	many	.	CASSFGPDSYNSPLHF	TGTGCCAGCAGTTTTGGTCCGGACTCCTATAATTCACCCCTCCACTTT
TRBV9	TRBJ2-7	many	TRBD2	CASSQTSGAYEQYF	TGTGCCAGCAGCCAGACTAGCGGAGCCTACGAGCAGTACTTC
TRBV2	TRBJ1-5	many	.	CASGNQPQHF	TGTGCCAGTGGGAATCAGCCCCAGCATTTT
TRBV5-1	TRBJ2-2	many	TRBD2	CASSISGRRRNTGELFF	TGCGCCAGCAGCATTAGCGGGAGAAGGCGGAACACCGGGGAGCTGTTTTTT
TRBV5-1	TRBJ1-1	.	.	CASSFSGTYTEAFF	TGCGCCAGCAGCTTTTCGGGGACGTACACTGAAGCTTTCTTT
TRBV20-1	TRBJ2-1	many	.	CSAREQASRSYNEQFF	TGCAGTGCTAGAGAGCAGGCTAGTAGATCGTACAATGAGCAGTTCTTC
TRBV10-3	TRBJ2-2	many	.	CAISQTMPGELFF	TGTGCCATCAGCCAGACTATGCCCGGGGAGCTGTTTTTT
TRBV4-2	TRBJ1-2	few	.	CASSHQDGYTF	TGTGCCAGCAGCCATCAGGATGGCTACACCTTC
TRBV5-1	TRBJ1-1	many	.	CASSPDTGLNTEAFF	TGCGCCAGCAGCCCTGACACAGGGCTGAACACTGAAGCTTTCTTT
TRBV5-5	TRBJ2-2	many	.	CASTPPGRANTGELFF	TGTGCCAGCACCCCTCCCGGACGGGCTAACACCGGGGAGCTGTTTTTT
TRBV5-1	TRBJ2-3	many	TRBD2	CASSLQASGGTDTQYF	TGCGCCAGCAGCTTGCAGGCTAGCGGGGGCACAGATACGCAGTATTTT
TRBV27	TRBJ2-3	.	.	CARSYKRADTQYF	TGTGCCAGAAGTTACAAGAGGGCAGATACGCAGTATTTT
TRBV14	TRBJ2-2	many	.	CASSQVVNTGELFF	TGTGCCAGCAGCCAAGTGGTGAACACCGGGGAGCTGTTTTTT
TRBV11-1	TRBJ2-3	many	.	CASSDSGLDTQYF	TGTGCCAGCAGCGACAGCGGGCTGGATACGCAGTATTTT
TRBV10-3	TRBJ2-6	many	TRBD2	CAISTGLAGGQSSGANVLTF	TGTGCCATCAGTACTGGACTAGCGGGGGGACAAAGCTCTGGGGCCAACGTCCTGACTTTC
TRBV7-2	TRBJ2-1	.	.	CASSISLWGIREQFF	TGTGCCAGCAGCATTAGTTTGTGGGGCATACGGGAGCAGTTCTTC
TRBV6-1	TRBJ2-3	many	TRBD2	CASNGAGGADTQYF	TGTGCCAGCAATGGGGCGGGAGGGGCAGATACGCAGTATTTT
TRBV11-2	TRBJ1-4	few	.	CASRVRAYEKLFF	TGTGCCAGCAGGGTCAGGGCCTACGAGAAACTGTTTTTT
TRBV4-2	TRBJ1-5	many	.	CASSRDLGGNQPQHF	TGTGCCAGCAGCCGCGACCTGGGGGGCAATCAGCCCCAGCATTTT
TRBV6-2/TRBV6-3	TRBJ1-6	many	.	CASSYQGDSPLHF	TGTGCCAGCAGTTACCAAGGGGATTCACCCCTCCACTTT
TRBV2	TRBJ2-1	.	.	CVSILRGGSNEQFF	TGTGTCAGCATTCTCCGGGGTGGCAGCAATGAGCAGTTCTTC
TRBV6-2/TRBV6-3	TRBJ2-5	many	TRBD1	CASRPQDRERETQYF	TGTGCCAGCAGACCCCAGGACAGGGAGCGGGAGACCCAGTACTTC
TRBV6-2/TRBV6-3	TRBJ2-3	many	.	CASSYSRSGAVDTQYF	TGTGCCAGCAGTTACTCGAGGTCTGGGGCCGTGGATACGCAGTATTTT
TRBV5-1	TRBJ1-1	many	TRBD1	CASSSPGQGAEAFF	TGCGCCAGCAGCTCCCCCGGGCAGGGGGCTGAAGCTTTCTTT
TRBV12-3/TRBV12-4	TRBJ1-1	many	.	CASSFGLVTEAFF	TGTGCCAGCTCCTTCGGGTTGGTCACTGAAGCTTTCTTT
TRBV5-4	TRBJ1-2	many	TRBD1	CASSLERQGGYGYTF	TGTGCCAGCAGCTTGGAGCGGCAGGGGGGCTATGGCTACACCTTC
TRBV27	TRBJ1-1	many	.	CASSSGGWTEAFF	TGTGCCAGCAGTTCGGGGGGCTGGACTGAAGCTTTCTTT
TRBV9	TRBJ2-2	many	.	CASSEVPEGPGELFF	TGTGCCAGCAGCGAGGTCCCTGAGGGCCCCGGGGAGCTGTTTTTT
TRBV12-3/TRBV12-4	TRBJ2-2	many	TRBD1	CASGTVNTGELFF	TGTGCCAGCGGGACAGTGAACACCGGGGAGCTGTTTTTT
TRBV5-1	TRBJ2-2	many	.	CASSLVTANTGELFF	TGCGCCAGCAGCTTGGTCACAGCGAACACCGGGGAGCTGTTTTTT
TRBV7-9	TRBJ2-7	many	TRBD2	CASSSTSGGAYEQYF	TGTGCCAGCAGCTCTACTAGCGGGGGGGCGTACGAGCAGTACTTC
TRBV3-1	TRBJ1-2	many	TRBD1	CASSKTGGGYTF	TGTGCCAGCAGCAAAACAGGGGGTGGCTACACCTTC
TRBV7-2	TRBJ2-1	many	.	CASSLVEETIF	TGTGCCAGCAGCTTAGTGGAAGAGACAATTTTC
TRBV29-1	TRBJ1-2	many	TRBD1	CSVGRGQQGNGYTF	TGCAGCGTTGGCAGGGGGCAACAGGGAAATGGCTACACCTTC
TRBV20-1	TRBJ2-5	many	.	CSARDQHRIQETQYF	TGCAGTGCTAGAGATCAACACAGGATCCAAGAGACCCAGTACTTC
TRBV6-2/TRBV6-3	TRBJ2-1	many	TRBD2	CASSRTSSYNEQFF	TGTGCCAGCAGTCGGACTAGCTCCTACAATGAGCAGTTCTTC
TRBV29-1	TRBJ2-7	once	TRBD1	CSVGASETGSFEQYF	TGCAGCGTTGGCGCCTCCGAGACAGGGTCTTTCGAGCAGTACTTC
TRBV6-6	TRBJ1-5	many	TRBD1	CATQDRTEPQHF	TGTGCCACCCAGGACAGGACGGAGCCCCAGCATTTT